One and the same sample provided the 29 T cell receptor beta chains below, sequenced in a study of human T cells and chemical hapten exposure. The time point is: pre-sensitization, week 0. The treatment was: therapeutic diphenylcyclopropenone sensitization with weekly scalp DPC. TCRdb used MiXCR to reprocess the RACE reads, holding one entry per CDR3 protein. The table lists over 300,000 distinct CDR3 sequences, roughly 4.6% of them singletons. The sequencing used whole blood, collected in connection with sensitization to the hapten diphenylcyclopropenone (DPC). The receptors come from a woman between 45 and 60 years old with alopecia areata. Some clones in this sample may be carry-over from other donors' samples.

This clonotype was detected ten times or more. This sequence joins TRBV5-1 and TRBJ1-6, with a possible D match to TRBD1 (5 bases). V was trimmed by 2 bases and J by 0 bases, leaving 12 bases between them. Germline CDR1 SGHRS, CDR2 YFSETQ. The CDR3 is 17 residues long. DNA of the CDR3: TGCGCCAGCAGCTTCCGGACACCGAGCTCCTATAATTCACCCCTCCACTTT. This encodes CASSFRTPSSYNSPLHF.

This clonotype was recorded at least ten times. CDR3 DNA: TGCGCCAGCAGCTTGCAGTCTGGAGAGACCCAGTACTTC. Protein product: CASSLQSGETQYF. V gene TRBV5-1 combines with J gene TRBJ2-5; D not certain. Germline CDR1 SGHRS, CDR2 YFSETQ. CDR3 length: 13 residues. Trimming removed 1 base from V and 4 bases from J, with 8 bases in between. The whole variable domain, remainder taken from reference TRBV5-1 and TRBJ2-5, is KAGVTQTPRYLIKTRGQQVTLSCSPISGHRSVSWYQQTPGQGLQFLFEYFSETQRNKGNFPGRFSGRQFSNSRSEMNVSTLELGDSALYLCASSLQSGETQYFGPGTRLLVL.

This clonotype was seen a handful of times. The genes are TRBV7-9 and TRBJ2-5; D may be TRBD2 (5 bases). V gave up 11 bases and J gave up 3 bases, with 13 bases separating them. The CDR3 runs 12 residues. Germline CDR1 SEHNR, CDR2 FQNEAQ (reference sequence). The CDR3 DNA reads as TGTGCCGGCCGTCGGGGTGAAGAGACCCAGTACTTC. This translates into CAGRRGEETQYF.

The chain carries TRBV13 and TRBJ1-1; 7 bases fit TRBD1. Germline V gene data show CDR1 as PRHDT and CDR2 as FYEKMQ (reference sequence). The V and J ends lost 5 bases and 0 bases, in that order; junction bases with no gene match: 6. The CDR3 sequence is 15 residues long. The CDR3 is CASSPTGAMNTEAFF. CDR3 sequence (DNA): TGTGCCAGCAGCCCCACAGGGGCGATGAACACTGAAGCTTTCTTT.

The V gene is TRBV6-4, the J gene TRBJ1-5, with D unclear. This CDR3 is 15 amino acids long. With 6 bases removed from V and 3 bases from J, the gap between germline ends came to 15 bases. Germline V gene sequence: CDR1 MRHNA, CDR2 SNTAGT. In DNA form, the CDR3 reads TGTGCCAGCAGAGCGTCGTCGTCAGCCAATCAGCCCCAGCATTTT. Translating it yields CASRASSSANQPQHF.

The sample holds a few counts of this clonotype. The gene calls are TRBV4-3 and TRBJ2-1; possibly TRBD1 for D (6 bases). The CDR3 loop spans 16 amino acids. Germline lookup yields CDR1 LGHNA and CDR2 YSLEER. V was pared by 0 bases and J by 4 bases, with 13 bases between. In DNA, the CDR3 is TGCGCCAGCAGCCAAGAGTGGAGGCAGGGGTACAATGAGCAGTTCTTC. Translating it yields CASSQEWRQGYNEQFF.

This clonotype turned up a few times. DNA of the CDR3: TGTGCCAGTGACAGCCCCATGAACACTGAAGCTTTCTTT. Amino acids: CASDSPMNTEAFF. The chain combines TRBV28 with TRBJ1-1, with D possibly TRBD1 on 5 matching bases. Trimming pared 9 bases from V and 0 bases from J, leaving 11 bases between. CDR1 is MDHEN and CDR2 is SYDVKM in the germline V gene. This CDR3 spans 13 amino acids.

This clonotype was seen a handful of times. The genes are TRBV29-1 and TRBJ1-2; D unresolved. Germline CDR1 reads SQVTM; CDR2 reads ANQGSEA. V was cut by 6 bases and J by 1 base, with 9 bases left in between. The CDR3 totals 12 residues. Here the CDR3 DNA reads TGCAGCGTAACAGAGAATAACTATGGCTACACCTTC. Its protein product is CSVTENNYGYTF.

This clonotype was counted many times. The chain uses TRBV29-1 and TRBJ2-5; no definite D call. CDR1 SQVTM and CDR2 ANQGSEA come from the germline V gene. The CDR3 contains 15 residues. V dropped 1 base and J dropped 5 bases, with 17 bases sitting between them. The CDR3 sequence is CSVEGGAQGRETQYF. Here the CDR3 DNA reads TGCAGCGTTGAAGGGGGTGCACAAGGGCGGGAGACCCAGTACTTC.

In its sample, this clonotype was seen a few times. CDR3 loop: CASSQGRGLAGELFF. CDR3 coding DNA: TGCGCCAGCAGCCAAGGCAGGGGGCTGGCCGGGGAGCTGTTTTTT. This chain connects TRBV4-3 to TRBJ2-2; TRBD1 aligns across 8 bases. The germline V gene has CDR1 LGHNA and CDR2 YSLEER. V was clipped by 1 base and J by 6 bases; unmatched bases: 4. CDR3 size: 15 residues.

V gene TRBV28 combines with J gene TRBJ2-7, with no clear D. The CDR3 extends over 11 amino acids. The V end was cut by 2 bases, the J end by 5 bases, with 4 bases between. Germline CDR1 and CDR2: MDHEN and SYDVKM. This CDR3 reads CASSLLHEQYF. The CDR3 DNA reads as TGTGCCAGCAGTTTACTCCACGAGCAGTACTTC.

The sample holds many counts of this clonotype. The chain uses TRBV20-1 and TRBJ2-3; 8 positions match TRBD2. The CDR3 is 16 amino acids. Germline CDR1 reads DFQATT; CDR2 reads SNEGSKA (reference sequence). V dropped 3 bases and J dropped 5; count of bases not matched to a gene: 13. CDR3 bases: TGCAGTGCTAGCCCAAGAGATAGCGGGGCCTTAGATACGCAGTATTTT. Residues: CSASPRDSGALDTQYF.

The chain joins TRBV5-5 to TRBJ2-4; TRBD1 matches 7 bases. V trimming: 4 bases; J trimming: 6 bases; junction bases outside the gene matches: 7. Germline lookup yields CDR1 SGHKS and CDR2 YYEKEE (reference sequence). The CDR3 contains 14 residues. The CDR3 DNA is TGTGCCAGCAGCAATACAGGGGTGGGAAACATTCAGTACTTC. It codes for CASSNTGVGNIQYF.

This clonotype was found many times. J is TRBJ2-7 and V is TRBV7-9; 9 nucleotides align to TRBD1. CDR3 length: 14 amino acids. CDR1 and CDR2 from the germline V gene are SEHNR and FQNEAQ (reference sequence). V dropped 5 bases and J dropped 5; count of bases not matched to a gene: 7. The CDR3 coding sequence is TGTGCCAGCAGCCCCCGGGACAGGGCTCACGAGCAGTACTTC. As protein: CASSPRDRAHEQYF.

Concerning this clonotype itself: Compared with germline, one end of the junction differs, possibly owing to a read error. V gene TRBV3-1 combines with J gene TRBJ2-4; TRBD1 might be the D (6 bases). The CDR3 totals 13 residues. Germline V gene lookup returns CDR1 LGHDT and CDR2 YNNKEL (reference sequence). CDR3 protein: CASSQDATGPRNF. The CDR3, as DNA: TGTGCCAGCAGCCAAGACGCGACAGGACCGAGGAACTTC.

The chain uses TRBV5-1 and TRBJ1-1; D call uncertain. V was clipped by 4 bases and J by 2 bases, with 12 bases between them. Germline values: CDR1 SGHRS, CDR2 YFSETQ. The CDR3 has 14 amino acids. CDR3 nucleotides: TGCGCCAGCAGCCTTCAGCCGGGAAACACTGAAGCTTTCTTT. Translating gives CASSLQPGNTEAFF.

This clonotype was counted many times. V gene TRBV6-1 combines with J gene TRBJ1-4, with 11 bases lining up with TRBD1. Trimming at V came to 3 bases and at J to 8 bases, leaving 5 bases not matched to a gene. Germline CDR1 MNHNS, CDR2 SASEGT. CDR3 length equals 15 residues. CDR3 in amino acids: CASSDWTGGQEKLFF. Written as DNA, the CDR3 is TGTGCCAGCAGTGATTGGACAGGGGGCCAGGAAAAACTGTTTTTT.

V and J are TRBV5-6 and TRBJ1-1, with D maybe TRBD1 (5 bases). The germline V gene has CDR1 SGHDT and CDR2 YYEEEE. The length of the CDR3 is 13 residues. Deletions cut 3 bases from V and 2 bases from J, with 8 bases between. The chain's CDR3 is CASSSWDNTEAFF. The DNA of the CDR3 is TGTGCCAGCAGCTCTTGGGACAACACTGAAGCTTTCTTT.

This clonotype showed up many times. This rearrangement joins TRBV29-1 to TRBJ2-3, with TRBD2 as a possible D gene (6 bases). CDR3 size: 14 residues. The germline V gene has CDR1 SQVTM and CDR2 ANQGSEA. Trimming removed 3 bases from V and 1 base from J, with 11 bases in between. Here the CDR3 DNA reads TGCAGCGTTGATAAAGCGGGCGGCACAGATACGCAGTATTTT. Amino acid sequence: CSVDKAGGTDTQYF.

The CDR3 DNA reads as TGTGCCAGCAGTGCCGTGACAGTCCTCCAAGAGACCCAGTACTTC. It yields the protein CASSAVTVLQETQYF. The rearrangement links TRBV6-5 to TRBJ2-5; possible D gene TRBD1, 5 bases. The CDR3 length is 15 residues. Looked up from germline, CDR1 is MNHEY and CDR2 is SVGAGI. The V gene lost 5 bases and the J gene lost 1 base, with 14 bases spanning the gap.

This clonotype was observed at least ten times. The chain combines TRBV7-9 with TRBJ2-5; D unclear. This CDR3 has 11 residues. Germline V lookup: CDR1 SEHNR, CDR2 FQNEAQ (reference sequence). Trimming left V 5 bases short and J 5 bases short, with 6 bases between. CDR3 coding DNA: TGTGCCAGCAGCGCAACGGAGACCCAGTACTTC. Amino acids: CASSATETQYF.

This clonotype was seen at least ten times. The chain employs TRBV20-1 and TRBJ2-1; 8 bases are shared with TRBD2. The ends lost 3 bases at V and 5 bases at J; junction bases unmatched: 9. CDR3 length: 15 amino acids. CDR1 and CDR2 from the germline V gene are DFQATT and SNEGSKA (reference sequence). CDR3 sequence: CSASPTSARDNEQFF. CDR3 nucleotides: TGCAGTGCTAGCCCGACTAGCGCCCGTGACAATGAGCAGTTCTTC.

The sample holds many counts of this clonotype. The chain joins TRBV9 to TRBJ1-1; no clear D gene. Per germline, CDR1 SGDLS and CDR2 YYNGEE. The CDR3 consists of 14 residues. With 0 bases removed from V and 4 bases from J, the gap between germline ends came to 10 bases. The CDR3 nucleotides are TGTGCCAGCAGCGTAGGAAGGTTCGCCACTGAAGCTTTCTTT. As protein: CASSVGRFATEAFF.

This clonotype occurred a few times. In DNA, the CDR3 is TGCGCCAGCAGCCGCTCCGGGCCCACTGAAGCTTTCTTT. It encodes CASSRSGPTEAFF. The chain recombines TRBV4-3 with TRBJ1-1; D ambiguous. CDR3 length: 13 residues. Trimming pared 4 bases from V and 4 bases from J, leaving 10 bases between. The germline V gene encodes CDR1 LGHNA and CDR2 YSLEER.

In this sample, this clonotype turned up many times. The chain carries TRBV27 and TRBJ2-1; a weak D match, TRBD1 (5 bases). Looked up from germline, CDR1 is MNHEY and CDR2 is SMNVEV (reference sequence). The CDR3 has 11 residues. V was cut by 10 bases and J by 9 bases, with 13 bases left in between. CDR3 DNA: TGTGCCACCCGTCAGCAGGGTGAGCAGTTCTTC. Translating gives CATRQQGEQFF.

This clonotype was observed many times. The chain combines TRBV11-2 with TRBJ2-6; TRBD1 or TRBD2 may be the D gene (5 bases each). Germline CDR1 and CDR2: SGHAT and FQNNGV. This CDR3 is 15 amino acids long. V was pared by 7 bases and J by 0 bases, with 10 bases between. As DNA, the CDR3 is TGTGCCAGCACCACGGGACCCTCTGGGGCCAACGTCCTGACTTTC. Its protein product is CASTTGPSGANVLTF.

CDR3 in DNA: TGTGCCAGCAGCCCTAACATGGGTAATTCACCCCTCCACTTT. Amino acids: CASSPNMGNSPLHF. The genes are TRBV6-5 and TRBJ1-6; D is ambiguous. Trimming removed 6 bases from V and 6 bases from J, with 12 bases in between. The germline gives CDR1 MNHEY, CDR2 SVGAGI. This CDR3 contains 14 residues.

V usage is TRBV20-1 and J usage is TRBJ2-7; unclear D gene. Germline lookup yields CDR1 DFQATT and CDR2 SNEGSKA (reference sequence). V lost 8 bases to trimming and J lost 2 bases, with 16 bases between them. This CDR3 spans 13 amino acids. The CDR3 protein is CSSPGRNTYEQYF. The CDR3 DNA reads as TGCAGTTCCCCCGGTCGGAATACCTACGAGCAGTACTTC.

This clonotype was detected many times. The rearrangement joins TRBV5-1 to TRBJ1-1, with 7 bases identical to TRBD1. The V gene end was trimmed by 4 bases and the J gene end by 1 base; junction bases not matched to a gene: 7. The CDR3 covers 15 residues. CDR1 and CDR2 (germline): SGHRS, YFSETQ. CDR3 region: CASSPPGTANTEAFF. The CDR3, as DNA: TGCGCCAGCAGCCCCCCAGGGACAGCGAACACTGAAGCTTTCTTT. The full variable domain, its missing parts supplied by reference TRBV5-1 and TRBJ1-1, is KAGVTQTPRYLIKTRGQQVTLSCSPISGHRSVSWYQQTPGQGLQFLFEYFSETQRNKGNFPGRFSGRQFSNSRSEMNVSTLELGDSALYLCASSPPGTANTEAFFGQGTRLTVV.